This TCR beta chain was identified during a study of shared clonotypes between healthy human individuals. Study-wide results and limits: Estimated richness values were generally larger in naive subsets than in memory subsets. Four donors had about 5% of their naive CD4 clonotypes in common.

CDR3 length equals 13 residues. With 5 bases removed from V and 6 bases from J, the gap between germline ends came to 14 bases. Germline lookup yields CDR1 LNHDA and CDR2 SQIVND (reference sequence). Execution of the assay was at deep level. Produced via immunoSEQ multiplex PCR; TCRdb's table is partial and in-frame only. This table holds about 700,000 clones, 92% found once. Naive CD8 cells lacked CD45RO, underwent positive selection for CCR7 and left out terminally differentiated effector memory CD45RA+ cells. Donors comprised only Caucasian adults living in Nashville, Tennessee. Note on this clone: The antigen remains unidentified.

V gene TRBV19 combines with J gene TRBJ2-7; unclear D gene. This receptor was obtained from a man younger than 40 in good health. Specimen: naive CD8+ T cells sorted from blood. In nucleotides, the CDR3 is TGTGCCAGTAGTCCCACCGGACGCCTCGAGCAGTACTTC. Residues: CASSPTGRLEQYF.